A single sample is the source of the 11 T cell receptor beta chains below, sequenced in a study of blood T cell repertoires in COVID-19 (dated by TCRdb to the early 2020s). Receptors were amplified or captured by the immunoSEQ multiplex PCR assay. TCRdb re-hosts the immuneACCESS table, in-frame sequences only. Its copies lack some clones; in the studies checked, an unresolved V gene accounts for under half of them, and the cause for the rest is not known. Across this sample there are 250,000 to 300,000 clones, with 90% seen only once. Together, the top ten hold roughly 1.1% of the sample. The sample was PBMCs or T cells enriched from blood (not recorded which). All receptors come from a woman in her twenties or thirties who had recovered from COVID-19.

This rearrangement joins TRBV7-9 to TRBJ2-7; TRBD1 aligns across 8 bases. CDR1 and CDR2 from the germline V gene are SEHNR and FQNEAQ (reference sequence). Trimming removed 5 bases from V and 12 bases from J; junction bases left unmatched: 15. CDR3 size: 14 residues. As DNA, the CDR3 is TGTGCCAGCAGCCCTACAGGGGGTGACGCCCCCACGTACTTC. Protein sequence: CASSPTGGDAPTYF.

This sequence joins TRBV10-2 and TRBJ2-1, with 12 bases aligning to TRBD2. Looked up from germline, CDR1 is WSHSY and CDR2 is SAAADI. The CDR3 loop spans 15 amino acids. Trimming took 5 bases from V and 8 from J; bases not matched to a gene: 7. CDR3 bases: TGCGCCAGCAGTAAGGGACTAGCGGGTGCCTATGAGCAGTTCTTC. Encoded protein: CASSKGLAGAYEQFF.

This chain links TRBV3-1 (or the pseudogene TRBV3-2) with TRBJ1-5, with D perhaps matching TRBD1 (6 bases). The V end was cut by 4 bases, the J end by 3 bases, with 13 bases between. Per the germline V gene, CDR1 is LGHDT and CDR2 is YNNKEL (reference sequence). This CDR3 comprises 15 residues. In DNA form, the CDR3 reads TGTGCCAGCAGCCGCCTTGGGGGGGCCAATCAGCCCCAGCATTTT. Protein: CASSRLGGANQPQHF.

Notes on this clone: This same CDR3 is encoded by further DNA sequences in the sample. The chain uses TRBV27 and TRBJ1-6, with D hard to call. The CDR3 consists of 14 residues. Per germline, CDR1 MNHEY and CDR2 SMNVEV (reference sequence). Trimming removed 2 bases from V and 5 bases from J, with 7 bases in between. The CDR3 spells CASSLLTDNSPLHF. The CDR3 nucleotides read TGTGCCAGCAGTTTACTAACAGATAATTCACCCCTCCACTTT.

This chain uses TRBV5-4 with TRBJ1-6; 7 nucleotides align to TRBD1. V shed 4 bases, J shed 7 bases, and the junction held 14 bases outside the gene matches. Germline-derived CDR1 and CDR2 are SGHNT and YYREEE (reference sequence). The CDR3 has 17 amino acids. The chain's CDR3 is CASSPWDRGGGNSPLHF. The CDR3 DNA reads as TGTGCCAGCAGCCCTTGGGACAGAGGCGGGGGGAATTCACCCCTCCACTTT.

In regard to this clone: This same CDR3 is encoded by further DNA sequences in the sample. CDR3 loop: CASSDRGQETQYF. The CDR3, as DNA: TGTGCCAGCAGTGACAGGGGACAAGAGACCCAGTACTTC. V gene TRBV6-1 combines with J gene TRBJ2-5, with D possibly being TRBD1 (6 bases). Germline values: CDR1 MNHNS, CDR2 SASEGT. The CDR3 runs 13 residues. Trimming stripped 3 bases from V and 2 bases from J, with 7 bases between.

The chain carries TRBV7-9 and TRBJ1-2; 10 bases fit TRBD1. From germline, CDR1 is SEHNR and CDR2 FQNEAQ (reference sequence). The CDR3 has 15 residues. The V segment lost 7 bases and the J segment 0 bases; nucleotides outside the gene matches: 5. Here the CDR3 reads CASTSGTGANYGYTF. Written as DNA, the CDR3 is TGTGCCAGCACCTCCGGGACAGGGGCTAACTATGGCTACACCTTC.

The rearrangement joins TRBV5-1 to TRBJ1-2; D not resolved. V was cut by 4 bases and J by 3 bases, with 16 bases left in between. The germline CDR1 and CDR2 sequences are SGHRS and YFSETQ. CDR3 length: 15 amino acids. CDR3 residues: CASSARRLRDYGYTF. The CDR3 nucleotides are TGCGCCAGCAGCGCCCGACGGCTTCGGGACTATGGCTACACCTTC.

The rearrangement joins TRBV5-5 to TRBJ2-3, with D possibly TRBD1 on 5 matching bases. This CDR3 is built from 16 residues. V was clipped by 0 bases and J by 2 bases, with 13 bases between them. Germline V lookup: CDR1 SGHKS, CDR2 YYEKEE (reference sequence). The CDR3 is CASSLGASGNTDTQYF. DNA for the CDR3: TGTGCCAGCAGCTTGGGGGCCTCAGGGAACACAGATACGCAGTATTTT.

The rearrangement uses TRBV20-1 and TRBJ2-5; TRBD2 might be the D (6 bases). This CDR3 contains 14 residues. V lost 3 bases, J lost 2 bases, and 13 bases lay in between. Germline loops: CDR1 DFQATT, CDR2 SNEGSKA (reference sequence). CDR3 nucleotides: TGCAGTGCTAGTTCTGGGACTTCACAAGAGACCCAGTACTTC. This sequence encodes CSASSGTSQETQYF.

The chain couples TRBV5-6 to TRBJ2-7; 7 bases match TRBD1. V dropped 0 bases and J dropped 2; count of bases not matched to a gene: 2. The CDR3 has 14 residues. The V gene's germline CDR1 is SGHDT and CDR2 YYEEEE. The CDR3 here is CASSLGGQPYEQYF. CDR3 sequence (DNA): TGTGCCAGCAGCTTGGGGGGACAGCCCTACGAGCAGTACTTC.